This T cell receptor beta chain was retrieved from a study of shared clonotypes between healthy human individuals. TCRdb keeps only in-frame clones here, not all; method: immunoSEQ multiplex PCR. The data hold 800,000 to 1,200,000 clones, with approximately 80% observed a single time. Germline values: CDR1 GTSNPN, CDR2 SVGIG (reference sequence). Trimming took 5 bases from V and 7 from J; bases not matched to a gene: 7. The CDR3 covers 14 residues. This chain links TRBV30 with TRBJ2-1, with 11 bases lining up with TRBD2. Sequenced sample: memory CD4+ T cells from PBMCs. Subset indicated: CD45RA-negative fraction. This receptor was identified in a man younger than 35 in good health. Some clones in this sample may be carry-over from other donors' samples. CDR3: CAWGLAGGSNEQFF. CDR3 coding DNA: TGTGCCTGGGGGCTAGCGGGAGGCTCGAATGAGCAGTTCTTC.